This TCR beta chain was retrieved from a study of blood T cell repertoires in COVID-19. Study in general: The origin of the acute and convalescent COVID-19 samples was the United States, Italy and Spain. Sources were T cells, B-cell-depleted T cells, or PBMCs; the material itself was cDNA or gDNA.

CDR3 size: 14 residues. Germline values: CDR1 SNHLY, CDR2 FYNNEI. J was trimmed by 4 bases and V by 8 bases; bases with no gene match: 10. Authors' data handling: Amplification of reference gene primers provided the estimated nucleated cell counts. This table comes from immunoSEQ multiplex PCR, and its TCRdb copy is limited to in-frame clones, with some not included. V and J calls and clone size are those listed in that table; D and trimming were worked out from the DNA. There are around 200,000 clones in the sample; around 83% occur only once, and 7% lies in the top ten. Sequencing was done on a sample of peripheral blood. This TCR derives from a woman aged 80 or over in a cohort sampled during active or convalescent COVID-19. The V and J genes are TRBV2 and TRBJ2-5; 7 bases are shared with TRBD2. CDR3 coding DNA: TGTGCCAGCGGGAGGGACTCCACGAGAGAGACCCAGTACTTC. It translates to CASGRDSTRETQYF.